These 28 T cell receptor beta chains were all obtained from the same sample, sequenced in a study of T cells after yellow fever vaccination. Via MiXCR, TCRdb re-called the 5' RACE reads, giving one row per CDR3 protein. The table lists a few hundred thousand distinct CDR3 sequences, 8.5% to 10% of them singletons, with approximately 3.5% in the top ten. The sequences come from CD4+ T cells sorted from PBMCs, collected 5 days after the yellow fever booster vaccination. The receptors were sampled from a man aged 18 to 29 who received the YFV17D yellow fever vaccine.

The chain couples TRBV24-1 to TRBJ2-7, with D perhaps TRBD1 (5 bases). The CDR3 is made up of 11 amino acids. V was clipped by 5 bases and J by 6 bases, with 7 bases between them. The germline gives CDR1 KGHDR, CDR2 SFDVKD. DNA for the CDR3: TGTGCCACCAGTGTAAGGGGCGAGCAGTACGTC. Translation gives CATSVRGEQYV.

The V gene is TRBV6-2 or TRBV6-3, the J gene TRBJ2-2; either TRBD1 or TRBD2 may supply D (6 bases each). Germline V gene data show CDR1 as MNHEY and CDR2 as SVGEGT. This CDR3 has 17 amino acids. V was pared by 6 bases and J by 2 bases, with 19 bases between. DNA of the CDR3: TGTGCCAGCAGCGGGCGGAAAGGGGGGCATAACACCGGGGAGCTGTTTTTT. Amino acid sequence: CASSGRKGGHNTGELFF.

This chain links TRBV24-1 with TRBJ2-1; 13 positions match TRBD2. The junction had 3 bases not matched to a gene; V was cut back by 6 bases and J by 5 bases. This CDR3 spans 15 amino acids. Germline V gene data show CDR1 as KGHDR and CDR2 as SFDVKD. DNA for the CDR3: TGTGCCACCAGTAAAGGACTAGCGGGGGACAATGAGCAGTTCTTC. It is translated as CATSKGLAGDNEQFF.

This clonotype turned up a few times. This chain uses TRBV5-5 with TRBJ1-5, with D unclear. This CDR3 has 13 amino acids. Germline V lookup: CDR1 SGHKS, CDR2 YYEKEE (reference sequence). V was cut by 0 bases and J by 7 bases, with 8 bases left in between. CDR3 sequence: CASSLGREQPQHF. The CDR3 DNA follows: TGTGCCAGCAGCTTGGGGAGGGAACAGCCCCAGCATTTT.

This clonotype showed up many times. The chain is built from TRBV6-5 and TRBJ2-7, with 10 bases lining up with TRBD1. The CDR3 contains 17 residues. V gave up 0 bases and J gave up 3 bases; unmatched junction bases: 8. Germline V lookup: CDR1 MNHEY, CDR2 SVGAGI. CDR3 in DNA: TGTGCCAGCAGTTACTCCTCTGGACAGGGGGTCGGCTACGAGCAGTACTTC. Translating it yields CASSYSSGQGVGYEQYF.

This clonotype has only a few counts. The V and J genes are TRBV5-1 and TRBJ2-3, with 7 bases aligning to TRBD2. This CDR3 region has 16 residues. V was pared by 7 bases and J by 3 bases, with 14 bases of the junction left unmatched. From germline, CDR1 is SGHRS and CDR2 YFSETQ. The CDR3 bases are TGCGCCAGCGGCGGGAGCCAAGCGCGTTTGACAGATACGCAGTATTTT. Its protein product is CASGGSQARLTDTQYF.

This clonotype came up many times. J is TRBJ2-3 and V is TRBV20-1; D unclear. V was pared by 6 bases and J by 6 bases, with 19 bases between. Germline assignment: CDR1 DFQATT and CDR2 SNEGSKA (reference sequence). This CDR3 is built from 14 residues. For the CDR3, the DNA is TGCAGTGCGTATCCCGGGTCCCAGCAGGATACGCAGTATTTT. Its protein is CSAYPGSQQDTQYF.

This clonotype was observed a handful of times. This chain joins TRBV7-2 and TRBJ2-1; D not certain. Between the trimmed V and J ends, which lost 2 bases and 10 bases, there was a span of 15 bases. The CDR3 spans 14 residues. Germline V gene data show CDR1 as SGHTA and CDR2 as FQGNSA. The CDR3 region is CASSLSPAKQEQFF. The CDR3 DNA is TGTGCCAGCAGCTTATCCCCAGCGAAGCAGGAGCAGTTCTTC.

There are a few counts of this clonotype. V usage is TRBV5-5 and J usage is TRBJ2-3, with D perhaps given as TRBD1 or TRBD2 (5 bases each). Trimming shortened V by 0 bases and J by 4 bases, and 12 bases separated the two germline ends. This CDR3 has 15 residues. Germline CDR1 SGHKS, CDR2 YYEKEE (reference sequence). This CDR3 reads CASSLGGRGADTQYF. CDR3 coding DNA: TGTGCCAGCAGCTTGGGTGGGAGAGGGGCAGATACGCAGTATTTT.

This clonotype was counted ten times or more. V is TRBV5-4 and J is TRBJ2-1; possibly TRBD1 for D (6 bases). CDR1 and CDR2 from the germline V gene are SGHNT and YYREEE (reference sequence). V lost 7 bases, J lost 7 bases, and 15 bases lay in between. The CDR3 extends over 13 amino acids. The CDR3 sequence: CASGPPQGNEQFF. Written as DNA, the CDR3 is TGTGCCAGCGGTCCCCCACAGGGTAATGAGCAGTTCTTC.

In its sample, this clonotype was seen a few times. The gene calls are TRBV2 and TRBJ2-5; D might be TRBD1 (6 bases). Trimming removed 9 bases from V and 2 bases from J, with 16 bases in between. The CDR3 consists of 14 residues. Germline CDR1 and CDR2: SNHLY and FYNNEI. This CDR3 reads CASRRTEGQETQYF. CDR3 DNA sequence: TGTGCCAGTAGAAGGACAGAAGGACAAGAGACCCAGTACTTC.

This sequence joins TRBV6-2 or TRBV6-3 and TRBJ1-6, with D perhaps TRBD1 (6 bases). The CDR3 consists of 16 residues. V dropped 6 bases and J dropped 8 bases, with 20 bases sitting between them. Looked up from germline, CDR1 is MNHEY and CDR2 is SVGEGT. CDR3 bases: TGTGCCAGCAGCTACATACGAGAACAGGGTTATTCACCCCTCCACTTT. Protein sequence: CASSYIREQGYSPLHF.

This clonotype turned up a few times. This chain connects TRBV11-2 to TRBJ2-1; 13 bases line up with TRBD2. Germline lookup yields CDR1 SGHAT and CDR2 FQNNGV. V gave up 2 bases and J gave up 6 bases; unmatched junction bases: 4. The CDR3 covers 16 residues. The CDR3 coding sequence is TGTGCCAGCAGCTTATTTGGGACTAGCGGGGTCAATGAGCAGTTCTTC. This sequence encodes CASSLFGTSGVNEQFF.

J is TRBJ2-3 and V is TRBV30; a possible D gene is TRBD2 (5 bases). Germline values: CDR1 GTSNPN, CDR2 SVGIG (reference sequence). The V and J ends lost 4 bases and 2 bases respectively, with 7 bases between them. The CDR3 runs to 12 residues. The DNA of the CDR3 is TGTGCCTGGAACCGGGACACAGATACGCAGTATTTT. Its translation is CAWNRDTDTQYF.

The chain links TRBV7-2 to TRBJ1-3; D uncertain. Deletions cut 2 bases from V and 8 bases from J, with 19 bases between. Germline values: CDR1 SGHTA, CDR2 FQGNSA. The CDR3 is 16 amino acids. In DNA form, the CDR3 reads TGTGCCAGCAGCTTATACCCGGAGAGGAATCGGCACACCATATATTTT. Encoded protein: CASSLYPERNRHTIYF.

The chain carries TRBV7-8 and TRBJ1-3; TRBD1 matches 7 bases. With 8 bases clipped from V and 0 bases from J, the junction kept 7 bases outside the gene matches. Germline V gives CDR1 SGHVS, CDR2 FQNEAQ. This CDR3 region has 15 residues. The DNA for the CDR3 is TGTGCCAGCTTGAGGACAGGAGACTCTGGAAACACCATATATTTT. It encodes CASLRTGDSGNTIYF.

In this sample, this clonotype turned up a few times. This chain links TRBV5-1 with TRBJ1-2; TRBD1 matches at 9 bases. Germline V CDR1 and CDR2: SGHRS, YFSETQ. CDR3 length: 14 residues. Trimming took 4 bases from V and 7 from J; bases not matched to a gene: 8. CDR3 residues: CASSVGQGHGGYTF. The CDR3 DNA is TGCGCCAGCAGCGTGGGACAGGGTCACGGTGGCTACACCTTC.

This clonotype has a handful of counts. The chain employs TRBV6-2 or TRBV6-3 and TRBJ2-5; D may be TRBD2 (5 bases). Germline V lookup: CDR1 MNHEY, CDR2 SVGEGT. V lost 6 bases, J lost 5 bases, and 13 bases lay in between. The CDR3 covers 13 residues. The CDR3 DNA follows: TGTGCCAGCAGGCGGGCCTTGGGGGAGACCCAGTACTTC. It is translated as CASRRALGETQYF.

At least ten counts were recorded for this clonotype. The chain couples TRBV5-4 to TRBJ2-5; 7 bases are a match to TRBD2. Germline-derived CDR1 and CDR2 are SGHNT and YYREEE (reference sequence). The CDR3 extends over 13 amino acids. The V gene end was trimmed by 4 bases and the J gene end by 2 bases; junction bases not matched to a gene: 2. In nucleotides, the CDR3 is TGTGCCAGCAGCGCGGGGGTGCAAGAGACCCAGTACTTC. Translation: CASSAGVQETQYF.

This clonotype was seen only a few times. The chain carries TRBV20-1 and TRBJ2-1, with 10 bases lining up with TRBD2. This CDR3 is built from 17 residues. Per germline, CDR1 DFQATT and CDR2 SNEGSKA (reference sequence). V lost 6 bases to trimming and J lost 6 bases; unmatched junction nucleotides: 17. The CDR3, as DNA: TGCAGTGCCCCCATGGGCAGCGGGGGGGCCGGGGGCAATGAGCAGTTCTTC. This translates into CSAPMGSGGAGGNEQFF.

This clonotype came up a few times. V gene TRBV20-1 combines with J gene TRBJ2-2, with 7 bases matching TRBD1. The junction had 4 bases not matched to a gene; V was cut back by 6 bases and J by 0 bases. CDR3 length equals 14 residues. Germline CDR1 reads DFQATT; CDR2 reads SNEGSKA (reference sequence). CDR3: CSATGQTNTGELFF. CDR3 sequence (DNA): TGCAGTGCCACGGGACAGACGAACACCGGGGAGCTGTTTTTT.

This chain joins TRBV6-2 or TRBV6-3 and TRBJ1-1, with a tentative D call TRBD1 (6 bases). Trimming took 7 bases from V and 3 from J, leaving 21 bases between them. From germline, CDR1 is MNHEY and CDR2 SVGEGT. CDR3 size: 16 residues. The CDR3, as DNA: TGTGCCAGCACCTCCCAGGGGATGGTTAGGGACACTGAAGCTTTCTTT. Its protein product is CASTSQGMVRDTEAFF.

This clonotype showed up just a few times. The chain is built from TRBV10-3 and TRBJ2-5; TRBD2 might be the D (7 bases). Germline assignment: CDR1 ENHRY and CDR2 SYGVKD. The V and J ends lost 3 bases and 1 base respectively, with 15 bases between them. The CDR3 totals 16 residues. The CDR3 sequence: CAISDRTGGLQETQYF. CDR3 coding DNA: TGTGCCATCAGTGATCGTACGGGGGGCCTCCAAGAGACCCAGTACTTC.

This clonotype was counted ten times or more. The chain uses TRBV10-1 and TRBJ2-7; no clear D. The CDR3 is 14 residues long. Germline assignment: CDR1 WNHNN and CDR2 SYGVQD (reference sequence). V gave up 0 bases and J gave up 4 bases, with 10 bases separating them. In DNA form, the CDR3 reads TGCGCCAGCAGTGAGTCTGGGGATCGGTACGAGCAGTACTTC. It specifies CASSESGDRYEQYF.

V gene TRBV5-4 combines with J gene TRBJ1-1; D is unresolved. Germline CDR1 reads SGHNT; CDR2 reads YYREEE (reference sequence). Trimming shortened V by 1 base and J by 6 bases, and 10 bases separated the two germline ends. CDR3 length equals 13 residues. DNA for the CDR3: TGTGCCAGCAGCTTGATAGCGCGTGCTGAAGCTTTCTTT. It codes for CASSLIARAEAFF.

This clonotype was counted many times. This chain connects TRBV4-3 to TRBJ1-2; 7 bases fit TRBD1. Germline values: CDR1 LGHNA, CDR2 YSLEER. The CDR3 totals 16 residues. The V segment lost 0 bases and the J segment 3 bases; nucleotides outside the gene matches: 7. The CDR3 DNA sequence: TGCGCCAGCAGCCAAGAAGGGGGCAGGGGCCACTATGGCTACACCTTC. This sequence encodes CASSQEGGRGHYGYTF.

The rearrangement links TRBV28 to TRBJ1-2; 8 nucleotides agree with TRBD1. CDR1 is MDHEN and CDR2 is SYDVKM in the germline V gene. The CDR3 contains 12 residues. V trimming: 7 bases; J trimming: 5 bases; junction bases outside the gene matches: 3. For the CDR3, the DNA is TGTGCCAGCACTAGGACAGGGTATGGCTACACCTTC. It yields the protein CASTRTGYGYTF.

The rearrangement uses TRBV20-1 and TRBJ2-5, with 7 bases aligning to TRBD1. J was trimmed by 2 bases and V by 6 bases; bases with no gene match: 3. Germline V gene data show CDR1 as DFQATT and CDR2 as SNEGSKA (reference sequence). This CDR3 spans 12 amino acids. CDR3 nucleotides: TGCAGTGCGTTGGGACAGCAAGAGACCCAGTACTTC. Amino acids: CSALGQQETQYF.